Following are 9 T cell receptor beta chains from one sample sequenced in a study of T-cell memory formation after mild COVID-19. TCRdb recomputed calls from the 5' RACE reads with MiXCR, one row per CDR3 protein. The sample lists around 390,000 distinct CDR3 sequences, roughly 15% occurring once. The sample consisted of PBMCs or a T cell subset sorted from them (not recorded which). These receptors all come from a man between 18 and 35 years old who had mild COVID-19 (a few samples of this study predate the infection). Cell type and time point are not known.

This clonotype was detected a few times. CDR3 loop: CASSEYGANSPLHF. In DNA, the CDR3 is TGTGCCAGCAGTGAATATGGTGCCAATTCACCCCTCCACTTT. This chain joins TRBV6-1 and TRBJ1-6, with D uncertain. Trimming took 2 bases from V and 7 from J, leaving 9 bases between them. The CDR3 is 14 amino acids. Germline CDR1 reads MNHNS; CDR2 reads SASEGT.

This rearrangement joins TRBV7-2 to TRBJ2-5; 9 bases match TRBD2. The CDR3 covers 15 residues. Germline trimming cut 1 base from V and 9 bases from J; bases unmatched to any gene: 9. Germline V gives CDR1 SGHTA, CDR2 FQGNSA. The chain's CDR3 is CASSLEGGGEGSQYF. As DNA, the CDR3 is TGTGCCAGCAGCTTAGAAGGCGGGGGGGAGGGGTCCCAGTACTTC.

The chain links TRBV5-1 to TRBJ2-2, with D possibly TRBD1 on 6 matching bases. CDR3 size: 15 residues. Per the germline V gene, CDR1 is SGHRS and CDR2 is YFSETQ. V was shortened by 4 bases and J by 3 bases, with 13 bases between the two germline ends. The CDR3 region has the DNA TGCGCCAGCAGCACGATGACAGGAGACACCGGGGAGCTGTTTTTT. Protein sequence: CASSTMTGDTGELFF.

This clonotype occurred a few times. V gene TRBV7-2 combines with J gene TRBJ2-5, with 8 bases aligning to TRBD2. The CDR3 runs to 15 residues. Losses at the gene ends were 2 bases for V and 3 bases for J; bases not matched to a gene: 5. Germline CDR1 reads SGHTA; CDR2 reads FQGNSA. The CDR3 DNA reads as TGTGCCAGCAGCTTATCGGGGGGGCCCGAAGAGACCCAGTACTTC. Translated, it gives CASSLSGGPEETQYF.

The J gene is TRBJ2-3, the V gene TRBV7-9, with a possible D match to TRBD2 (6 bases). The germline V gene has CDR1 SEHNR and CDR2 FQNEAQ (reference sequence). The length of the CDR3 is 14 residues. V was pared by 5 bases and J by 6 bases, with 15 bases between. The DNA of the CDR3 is TGTGCCAGCAGCGGCTGGGGGGAAGGCGATACGCAGTATTTT. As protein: CASSGWGEGDTQYF.

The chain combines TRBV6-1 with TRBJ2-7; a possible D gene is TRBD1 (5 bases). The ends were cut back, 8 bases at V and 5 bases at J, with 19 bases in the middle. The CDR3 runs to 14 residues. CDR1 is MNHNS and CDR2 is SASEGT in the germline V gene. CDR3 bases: TGTGCCAGCGCCTGGAAGGGCAGGGTGGACGAGCAGTACGTC. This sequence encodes CASAWKGRVDEQYV.

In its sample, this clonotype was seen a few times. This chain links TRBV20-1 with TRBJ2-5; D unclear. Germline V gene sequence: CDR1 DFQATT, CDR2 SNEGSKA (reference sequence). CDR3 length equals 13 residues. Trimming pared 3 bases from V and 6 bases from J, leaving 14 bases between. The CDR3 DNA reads TGCAGTGCTAGTGTTAGCATCAGTAAGACCCAGTACTTC. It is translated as CSASVSISKTQYF.

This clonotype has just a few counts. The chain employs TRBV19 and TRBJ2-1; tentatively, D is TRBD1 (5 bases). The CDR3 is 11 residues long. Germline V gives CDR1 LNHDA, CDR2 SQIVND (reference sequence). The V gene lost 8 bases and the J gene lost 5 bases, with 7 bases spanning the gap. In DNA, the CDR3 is TGTGCCAGTGAGACAGACAATGAGCAGTTCTTC. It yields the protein CASETDNEQFF.

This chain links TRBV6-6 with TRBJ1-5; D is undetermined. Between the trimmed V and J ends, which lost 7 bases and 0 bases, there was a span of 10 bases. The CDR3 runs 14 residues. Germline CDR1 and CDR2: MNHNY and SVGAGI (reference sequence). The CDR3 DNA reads TGTGCCAGCACAAACGGAGGTAGCAATCAGCCCCAGCATTTT. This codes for CASTNGGSNQPQHF.